This is a list of T cell receptor beta chains from one sample in a study of cytomegalovirus exposure and HLA in healthy donors. Clones were sequenced by immunoSEQ multiplex PCR, and TCRdb holds only the in-frame ones, with some missing. Of around 220,000 clones listed, more than 60% were seen once; the top ten hold around 16%. The sequencing sample was made of PBMCs. Receptors originate from a man in his forties in good health and CMV-seronegative. Both conserved end residues are part of each CDR3. Each record gives: D gene, V gene, clone size, J gene, CDR3 protein, CDR3 DNA. D genes are given only for firm matches. The size of a clone is reported for some rows only, either as once, few or many, or as a class for expanded clones.

d_gene: TRBD1; v_gene: TRBV25-1; abundance: .; j_gene: TRBJ1-5; CDR3aa: CASSTGTGYSNQPQHF; CDR3nt: TGTGCCAGCAGCACCGGGACAGGATATAGCAATCAGCCCCAGCATTTT
d_gene: TRBD2; v_gene: TRBV14; abundance: .; j_gene: TRBJ2-1; CDR3aa: CASSHRTSAFSYNEQFF; CDR3nt: TGTGCCAGCAGCCACCGGACTAGCGCCTTCTCCTACAATGAGCAGTTCTTC
d_gene: .; v_gene: TRBV18; abundance: .; j_gene: TRBJ2-7; CDR3aa: CASSPPGRGSSYEQYF; CDR3nt: TGTGCCAGCTCACCACCGGGGCGGGGTAGCTCCTACGAGCAGTACTTC
d_gene: TRBD2; v_gene: TRBV6-5; abundance: once; j_gene: TRBJ2-1; CDR3aa: CASRLANNEQFF; CDR3nt: TGTGCCAGCAGACTAGCGAACAATGAGCAGTTCTTC
d_gene: .; v_gene: TRBV27; abundance: .; j_gene: TRBJ2-7; CDR3aa: CASSFGTNYEQYF; CDR3nt: TGTGCCAGCAGTTTCGGGACAAACTACGAGCAGTACTTC
d_gene: .; v_gene: TRBV18; abundance: .; j_gene: TRBJ1-4; CDR3aa: CASSPPGEGGKLFF; CDR3nt: TGTGCCAGCTCACCACCCGGGGAGGGCGGAAAACTGTTTTTT
d_gene: TRBD2; v_gene: TRBV6-6; abundance: .; j_gene: TRBJ2-3; CDR3aa: CASSYSTGGGTDTQYF; CDR3nt: TGTGCCAGCAGTTACTCTACGGGAGGAGGCACAGATACGCAGTATTTT
d_gene: .; v_gene: TRBV27; abundance: few; j_gene: TRBJ1-5; CDR3aa: CASGSAYQPQHF; CDR3nt: TGTGCCTCCGGGAGTGCCTATCAGCCCCAGCATTTT
d_gene: .; v_gene: TRBV11-2; abundance: .; j_gene: TRBJ2-7; CDR3aa: CASSPGRRAYEQYF; CDR3nt: TGTGCCAGCAGCCCAGGGAGGAGGGCCTACGAGCAGTACTTC
d_gene: TRBD1; v_gene: TRBV4-3; abundance: .; j_gene: TRBJ1-1; CDR3aa: CASSWTGDVGTEAFF; CDR3nt: TGCGCCAGCAGCTGGACAGGGGATGTTGGCACTGAAGCTTTCTTT
d_gene: TRBD1; v_gene: TRBV6-1; abundance: .; j_gene: TRBJ1-1; CDR3aa: CASSKQGARTEAFF; CDR3nt: TGTGCCAGCAGCAAACAGGGGGCGCGAACTGAAGCTTTCTTT
d_gene: TRBD1; v_gene: TRBV6-5; abundance: .; j_gene: TRBJ1-6; CDR3aa: CASSPRQGIGSPLHF; CDR3nt: TGTGCCAGCAGTCCTCGACAGGGGATCGGTTCACCCCTCCACTTT
d_gene: .; v_gene: TRBV27; abundance: .; j_gene: TRBJ2-7; CDR3aa: CASSTLDGLGAQGEYF; CDR3nt: TGTGCCAGCAGCACCCTCGACGGCCTAGGGGCTCAAGGGGAGTACTTC
d_gene: .; v_gene: TRBV5-6; abundance: .; j_gene: TRBJ2-5; CDR3aa: CASSLWRGRSLETQYF; CDR3nt: TGTGCCAGCAGCCTGTGGCGGGGGCGGTCTCTAGAGACCCAGTACTTC
d_gene: TRBD1; v_gene: TRBV27; abundance: .; j_gene: TRBJ2-7; CDR3aa: CASSSAGTEAYEQYF; CDR3nt: TGTGCCAGCAGTTCAGCCGGGACAGAAGCCTACGAGCAGTACTTC
d_gene: TRBD2; v_gene: TRBV11-2; abundance: once; j_gene: TRBJ2-1; CDR3aa: CASSLRSSGSSYNEQFF; CDR3nt: TGTGCCAGCAGCTTGCGCTCTAGCGGGTCCTCCTACAATGAGCAGTTCTTC
d_gene: TRBD1; v_gene: TRBV10-3; abundance: .; j_gene: TRBJ1-1; CDR3aa: CAISEDRGRTEAFF; CDR3nt: TGTGCCATCAGCGAAGACAGGGGGCGAACTGAAGCTTTCTTT
d_gene: .; v_gene: TRBV29-1; abundance: .; j_gene: TRBJ2-2; CDR3aa: CSVEDLGGTGELFF; CDR3nt: TGCAGCGTTGAAGATCTCGGGGGTACCGGGGAGCTGTTTTTT
d_gene: TRBD1; v_gene: TRBV2; abundance: .; j_gene: TRBJ1-2; CDR3aa: CASRQQGAGGYTF; CDR3nt: TGTGCCAGCAGGCAACAGGGGGCAGGCGGCTACACCTTC
d_gene: TRBD1; v_gene: TRBV10-3; abundance: .; j_gene: TRBJ1-1; CDR3aa: CAISEGTGGGNTEAFF; CDR3nt: TGTGCCATCAGTGAGGGGACAGGAGGGGGGAACACTGAAGCTTTCTTT
d_gene: TRBD1; v_gene: TRBV6-1; abundance: .; j_gene: TRBJ1-1; CDR3aa: CASSVQGKSMNTEAFF; CDR3nt: TGTGCCAGCAGTGTACAGGGGAAGTCGATGAACACTGAAGCTTTCTTT
d_gene: TRBD1; v_gene: TRBV9; abundance: .; j_gene: TRBJ2-7; CDR3aa: CASSETGTGSYEQYF; CDR3nt: TGTGCCAGCAGCGAAACCGGGACAGGGTCCTACGAGCAGTACTTC
d_gene: .; v_gene: TRBV5-1; abundance: .; j_gene: TRBJ2-7; CDR3aa: CASSLQGESYEQYF; CDR3nt: TGCGCCAGCAGCTTGCAAGGAGAGTCCTACGAGCAGTACTTC
d_gene: TRBD1; v_gene: TRBV5-6; abundance: .; j_gene: TRBJ2-7; CDR3aa: CASSLGQGHGYEQYF; CDR3nt: TGTGCCAGCAGCTTGGGACAGGGGCATGGGTACGAGCAGTACTTC
d_gene: TRBD2; v_gene: TRBV5-1; abundance: .; j_gene: TRBJ2-3; CDR3aa: CASSPGTSGGLDTQYF; CDR3nt: TGCGCCAGCAGCCCTGGGACTAGCGGGGGTTTAGATACGCAGTATTTT
d_gene: TRBD2; v_gene: TRBV6-5; abundance: .; j_gene: TRBJ2-1; CDR3aa: CASRGLAANEQFF; CDR3nt: TGTGCCAGCAGAGGACTAGCGGCTAATGAGCAGTTCTTC
d_gene: TRBD2; v_gene: TRBV7-9; abundance: .; j_gene: TRBJ2-5; CDR3aa: CASSLERDLYQETQYF; CDR3nt: TGTGCCAGCAGCTTAGAGCGGGATCTGTACCAAGAGACCCAGTACTTC
d_gene: .; v_gene: TRBV28; abundance: .; j_gene: TRBJ2-1; CDR3aa: CASSPDWDYNEQFF; CDR3nt: TGTGCCAGCAGTCCGGACTGGGACTACAATGAGCAGTTCTTC
d_gene: .; v_gene: TRBV10-3; abundance: few; j_gene: TRBJ1-1; CDR3aa: CAISGAGNTEAFF; CDR3nt: TGTGCCATCAGTGGGGCGGGGAACACTGAAGCTTTCTTT
d_gene: .; v_gene: TRBV29-1; abundance: few; j_gene: TRBJ1-1; CDR3aa: CSVVRQGPTTTRANTEAFF; CDR3nt: TGCAGCGTTGTTAGGCAGGGGCCAACAACAACACGGGCGAACACTGAAGCTTTCTTT
d_gene: .; v_gene: TRBV5-5; abundance: once; j_gene: TRBJ2-2; CDR3aa: CASSLRGYINTGELFF; CDR3nt: TGTGCCAGCAGCCTCCGGGGGTACATAAACACCGGGGAGCTGTTTTTT
d_gene: TRBD1; v_gene: TRBV5-3; abundance: .; j_gene: TRBJ1-5; CDR3aa: CARSKSGTGGACGNQPQHF; CDR3nt: TGTGCCAGAAGCAAGTCAGGGACAGGGGGCGCATGTGGCAATCAGCCCCAGCATTTT
d_gene: TRBD2; v_gene: TRBV19; abundance: .; j_gene: TRBJ2-7; CDR3aa: CASSIDISGSGYEQYF; CDR3nt: TGTGCCAGTAGTATAGATATTAGCGGGAGTGGCTACGAGCAGTACTTC
d_gene: .; v_gene: TRBV7-2; abundance: once; j_gene: TRBJ2-1; CDR3aa: CASSPKAGRSSYNEQFF; CDR3nt: TGTGCCAGCAGCCCCAAGGCGGGAAGGAGCTCCTACAATGAGCAGTTCTTC
d_gene: TRBD2; v_gene: TRBV7-9; abundance: .; j_gene: TRBJ2-7; CDR3aa: CASSISGGGNEQYF; CDR3nt: TGTGCCAGCAGCATTAGCGGGGGGGGAAACGAGCAGTACTTC
d_gene: TRBD1; v_gene: TRBV6-6; abundance: .; j_gene: TRBJ1-3; CDR3aa: CASRDRTSSSGNTIYF; CDR3nt: TGTGCCAGTCGGGACAGAACCAGCAGCTCTGGAAACACCATATATTTT
d_gene: .; v_gene: TRBV19; abundance: .; j_gene: TRBJ1-1; CDR3aa: CASSITGVEAFF; CDR3nt: TGTGCCAGTAGTATAACCGGTGTCGAAGCTTTCTTT
d_gene: .; v_gene: TRBV7-9; abundance: .; j_gene: TRBJ1-6; CDR3aa: CASSPMTGRWNSPLHF; CDR3nt: TGTGCCAGCAGCCCTATGACAGGACGGTGGAATTCACCCCTCCACTTT
d_gene: .; v_gene: TRBV21-1; abundance: .; j_gene: TRBJ2-2; CDR3aa: CASSTEDRAVLTGELFF; CDR3nt: TGTGCCAGCAGCACGGAGGACAGGGCGGTCCTCACCGGGGAGCTGTTTTTT
d_gene: TRBD2; v_gene: TRBV4-1; abundance: once; j_gene: TRBJ2-1; CDR3aa: CASSPDATSGRFNEQFF; CDR3nt: TGCGCCAGCAGCCCTGACGCGACTAGCGGGAGATTCAATGAGCAGTTCTTC
d_gene: TRBD2; v_gene: TRBV5-1; abundance: once; j_gene: TRBJ2-7; CDR3aa: CASSLAASGPYEQYF; CDR3nt: TGCGCCAGCAGCTTGGCGGCTAGCGGGCCCTACGAGCAGTACTTC
d_gene: TRBD2; v_gene: TRBV27; abundance: .; j_gene: TRBJ2-1; CDR3aa: CASSPLTSGSTYEQFF; CDR3nt: TGTGCCAGCAGTCCTCTGACTAGCGGGAGTACGTATGAGCAGTTCTTC
d_gene: TRBD1; v_gene: TRBV19; abundance: .; j_gene: TRBJ2-7; CDR3aa: CASNPRTGSYEQYF; CDR3nt: TGTGCCAGCAACCCCAGGACAGGGTCCTACGAGCAGTACTTC
d_gene: TRBD1; v_gene: TRBV7-7; abundance: .; j_gene: TRBJ1-5; CDR3aa: CASSFRDRGLVQPQHF; CDR3nt: TGTGCCAGCAGCTTCCGAGACAGGGGGTTAGTTCAGCCCCAGCATTTT
d_gene: .; v_gene: TRBV9; abundance: few; j_gene: TRBJ2-1; CDR3aa: CASSVDGVWEKDNEQFF; CDR3nt: TGTGCCAGCAGCGTAGATGGGGTGTGGGAGAAGGACAATGAGCAGTTCTTC
d_gene: .; v_gene: TRBV15; abundance: .; j_gene: TRBJ1-2; CDR3aa: CATSGAEWGGHGYTF; CDR3nt: TGTGCCACCAGCGGAGCGGAGTGGGGAGGACATGGCTACACCTTC
d_gene: .; v_gene: TRBV7-9; abundance: .; j_gene: TRBJ2-5; CDR3aa: CSSSLPMWGEETQYF; CDR3nt: TGTTCCAGCAGCTTACCCATGTGGGGGGAAGAGACCCAGTACTTC
d_gene: TRBD2; v_gene: TRBV13; abundance: .; j_gene: TRBJ2-1; CDR3aa: CASSGGLAGGYNEQFF; CDR3nt: TGTGCCAGCAGCGGGGGACTAGCGGGGGGTTACAATGAGCAGTTCTTC
d_gene: TRBD1; v_gene: TRBV7-9; abundance: .; j_gene: TRBJ2-7; CDR3aa: CASIPSVGTVYEQYF; CDR3nt: TGTGCCAGCATACCCTCGGTGGGGACAGTCTACGAGCAGTACTTC
d_gene: TRBD1; v_gene: TRBV25-1; abundance: .; j_gene: TRBJ1-3; CDR3aa: CASSETGAGNTIYF; CDR3nt: TGTGCCAGCAGTGAAACAGGGGCTGGAAACACCATATATTTT
d_gene: .; v_gene: TRBV5-1; abundance: .; j_gene: TRBJ1-2; CDR3aa: CASSFEGQREGYTF; CDR3nt: TGCGCCAGCAGCTTCGAAGGACAGCGGGAGGGCTACACCTTC
d_gene: TRBD1; v_gene: TRBV7-9; abundance: .; j_gene: TRBJ1-2; CDR3aa: CASSLGGGSGYTF; CDR3nt: TGTGCCAGCAGCTTAGGAGGGGGCAGTGGCTACACCTTC
d_gene: TRBD2; v_gene: TRBV5-4; abundance: once; j_gene: TRBJ2-1; CDR3aa: CASSPGTSGGEPYNEQFF; CDR3nt: TGTGCCAGCAGCCCAGGGACTAGCGGGGGGGAGCCCTACAATGAGCAGTTCTTC
d_gene: .; v_gene: TRBV5-1; abundance: .; j_gene: TRBJ2-1; CDR3aa: CASSLRTATVEQFF; CDR3nt: TGCGCCAGCAGCTTGCGGACAGCAACCGTTGAGCAGTTCTTC
d_gene: TRBD2; v_gene: TRBV7-9; abundance: .; j_gene: TRBJ2-3; CDR3aa: CASSLVRLRESTDTQYF; CDR3nt: TGTGCCAGCAGCTTAGTACGGTTGCGGGAGAGCACAGATACGCAGTATTTT
d_gene: .; v_gene: TRBV19; abundance: .; j_gene: TRBJ1-3; CDR3aa: CASSVGLGNTIYF; CDR3nt: TGTGCCAGTAGTGTGGGACTTGGAAACACCATATATTTT
d_gene: TRBD2; v_gene: TRBV18; abundance: .; j_gene: TRBJ2-5; CDR3aa: CASSPKPILAGGETQYF; CDR3nt: TGTGCCAGCTCACCAAAACCGATACTAGCGGGAGGAGAGACCCAGTACTTC
d_gene: TRBD2; v_gene: TRBV7-3; abundance: few; j_gene: TRBJ2-2; CDR3aa: CASRPGGTRNTGELFF; CDR3nt: TGTGCCAGCAGACCGGGGGGGACTAGGAACACCGGGGAGCTGTTTTTT
d_gene: .; v_gene: TRBV5-1; abundance: once; j_gene: TRBJ2-1; CDR3aa: CASSLEASVYNEQFF; CDR3nt: TGCGCCAGCAGCTTGGAGGCTAGCGTCTACAATGAGCAGTTCTTC
d_gene: .; v_gene: TRBV5-4; abundance: .; j_gene: TRBJ1-1; CDR3aa: CASSLEQMNTEAFF; CDR3nt: TGTGCCAGCAGCTTGGAACAGATGAACACTGAAGCTTTCTTT